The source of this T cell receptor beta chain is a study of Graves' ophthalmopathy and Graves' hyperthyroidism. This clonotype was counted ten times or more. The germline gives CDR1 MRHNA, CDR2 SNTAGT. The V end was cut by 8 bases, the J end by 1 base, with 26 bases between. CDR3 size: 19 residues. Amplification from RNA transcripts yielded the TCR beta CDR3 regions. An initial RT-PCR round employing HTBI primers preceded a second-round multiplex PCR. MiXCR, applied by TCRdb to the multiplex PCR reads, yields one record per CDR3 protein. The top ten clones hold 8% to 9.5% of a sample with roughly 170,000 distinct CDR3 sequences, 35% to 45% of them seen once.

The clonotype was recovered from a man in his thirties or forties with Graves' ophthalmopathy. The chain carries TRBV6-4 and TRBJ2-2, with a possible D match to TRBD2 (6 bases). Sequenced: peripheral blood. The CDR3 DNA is TGTGCCAGCTCGGGGGATTGGAGTGTAAAAACAGGGAACACCGGGGAGCTGTTTTTT. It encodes CASSGDWSVKTGNTGELFF.